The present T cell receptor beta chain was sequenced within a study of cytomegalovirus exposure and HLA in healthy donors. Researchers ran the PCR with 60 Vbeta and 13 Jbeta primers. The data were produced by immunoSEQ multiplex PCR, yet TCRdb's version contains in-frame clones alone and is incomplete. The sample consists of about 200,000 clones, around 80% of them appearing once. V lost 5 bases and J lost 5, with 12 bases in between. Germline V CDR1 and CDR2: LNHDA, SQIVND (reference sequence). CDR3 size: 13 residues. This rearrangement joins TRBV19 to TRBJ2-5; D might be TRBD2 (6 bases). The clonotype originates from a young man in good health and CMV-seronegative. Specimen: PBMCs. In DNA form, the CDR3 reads TGTGCCAGTAGTCTCCGGAGGGCTGAGACCCAGTACTTC. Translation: CASSLRRAETQYF.